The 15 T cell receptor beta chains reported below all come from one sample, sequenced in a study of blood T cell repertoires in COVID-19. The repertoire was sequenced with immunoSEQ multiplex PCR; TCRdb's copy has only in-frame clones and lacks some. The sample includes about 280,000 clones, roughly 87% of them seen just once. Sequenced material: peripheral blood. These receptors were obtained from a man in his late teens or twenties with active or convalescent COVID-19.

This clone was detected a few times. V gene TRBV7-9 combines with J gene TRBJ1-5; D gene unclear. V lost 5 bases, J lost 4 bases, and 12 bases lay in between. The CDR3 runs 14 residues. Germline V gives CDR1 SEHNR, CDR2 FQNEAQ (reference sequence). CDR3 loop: CASSRGGENQPQHF. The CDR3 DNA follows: TGTGCCAGCAGCCGGGGAGGCGAGAATCAGCCCCAGCATTTT.

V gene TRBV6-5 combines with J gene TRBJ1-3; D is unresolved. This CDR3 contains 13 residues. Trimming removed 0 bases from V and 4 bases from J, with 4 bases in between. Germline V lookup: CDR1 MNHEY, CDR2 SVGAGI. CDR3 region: CASSYSTGNTIYF. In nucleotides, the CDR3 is TGTGCCAGCAGTTACTCGACAGGAAACACCATATATTTT.

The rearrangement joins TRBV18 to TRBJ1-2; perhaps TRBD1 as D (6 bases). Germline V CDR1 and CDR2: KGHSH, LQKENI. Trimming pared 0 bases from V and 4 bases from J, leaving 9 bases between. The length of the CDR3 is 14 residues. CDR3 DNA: TGTGCCAGCTCACCACCTGGGACACCCTATGGCTACACCTTC. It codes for CASSPPGTPYGYTF.

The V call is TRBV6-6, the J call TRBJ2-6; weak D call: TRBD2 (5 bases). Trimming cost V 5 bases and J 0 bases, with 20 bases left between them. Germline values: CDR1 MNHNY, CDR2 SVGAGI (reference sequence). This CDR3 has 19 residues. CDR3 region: CASSRAPGSTFSGANVLTF. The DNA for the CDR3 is TGTGCCAGCAGTCGCGCGCCGGGATCCACATTCTCTGGGGCCAACGTCCTGACTTTC.

For the CDR3, the DNA is TGTGCCAGCAGCCAATTAACACAGATGACAGATACGCAGTATTTT. As protein: CASSQLTQMTDTQYF. This sequence joins TRBV14 and TRBJ2-3, with D unresolved. Germline V gives CDR1 SGHDN, CDR2 FVKESK. V was clipped by 2 bases and J by 3 bases, with 12 bases between them. The CDR3 sequence is 15 residues long.

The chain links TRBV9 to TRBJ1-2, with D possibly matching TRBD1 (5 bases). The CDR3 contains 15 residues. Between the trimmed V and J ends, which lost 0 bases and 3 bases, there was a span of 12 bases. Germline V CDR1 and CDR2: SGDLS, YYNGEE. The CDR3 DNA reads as TGTGCCAGCAGCGTAGACCCGGGGGAGGACTATGGCTACACCTTC. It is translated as CASSVDPGEDYGYTF.

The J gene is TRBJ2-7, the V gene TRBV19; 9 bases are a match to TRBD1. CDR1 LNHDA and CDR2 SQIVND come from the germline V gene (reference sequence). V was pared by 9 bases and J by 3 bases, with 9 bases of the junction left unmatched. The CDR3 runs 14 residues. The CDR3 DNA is TGTGCCAGCGAACCGGGACAGGGAAACTACGAGCAGTACTTC. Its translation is CASEPGQGNYEQYF.

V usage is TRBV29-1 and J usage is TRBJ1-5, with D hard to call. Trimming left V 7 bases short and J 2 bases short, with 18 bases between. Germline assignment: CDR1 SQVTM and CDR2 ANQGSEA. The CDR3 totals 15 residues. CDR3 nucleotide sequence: TGCAGCGCCTCGGGTGGTGTATTTGGCAATCAGCCCCAGCATTTT. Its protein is CSASGGVFGNQPQHF.

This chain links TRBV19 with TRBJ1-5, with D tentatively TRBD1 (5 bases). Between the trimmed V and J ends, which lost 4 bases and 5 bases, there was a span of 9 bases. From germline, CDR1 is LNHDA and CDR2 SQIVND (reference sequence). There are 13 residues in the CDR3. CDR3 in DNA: TGTGCCAGTAGTAGAACAGGAGATCAGCCCCAGCATTTT. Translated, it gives CASSRTGDQPQHF.

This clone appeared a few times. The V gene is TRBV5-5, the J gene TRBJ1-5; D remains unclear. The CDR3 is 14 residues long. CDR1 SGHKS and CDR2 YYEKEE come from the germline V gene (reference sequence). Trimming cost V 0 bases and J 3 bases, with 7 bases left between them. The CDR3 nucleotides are TGTGCCAGCAGCTTGGAGGGAGTCAATCAGCCCCAGCATTTT. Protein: CASSLEGVNQPQHF.

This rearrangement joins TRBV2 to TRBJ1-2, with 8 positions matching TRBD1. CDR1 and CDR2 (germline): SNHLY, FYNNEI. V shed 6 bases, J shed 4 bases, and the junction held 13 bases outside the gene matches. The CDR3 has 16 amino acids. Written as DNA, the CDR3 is TGTGCCAGCAGGGAGGAATGGGTCACAGGGGGCTATGGCTACACCTTC. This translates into CASREEWVTGGYGYTF.

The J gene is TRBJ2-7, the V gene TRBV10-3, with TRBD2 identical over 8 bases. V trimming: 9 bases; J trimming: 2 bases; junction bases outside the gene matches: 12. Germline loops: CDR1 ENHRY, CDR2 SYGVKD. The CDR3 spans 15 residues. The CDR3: CAINGPPGGAYEQYF. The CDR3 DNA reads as TGTGCCATAAACGGGCCCCCGGGGGGGGCCTACGAGCAGTACTTC.

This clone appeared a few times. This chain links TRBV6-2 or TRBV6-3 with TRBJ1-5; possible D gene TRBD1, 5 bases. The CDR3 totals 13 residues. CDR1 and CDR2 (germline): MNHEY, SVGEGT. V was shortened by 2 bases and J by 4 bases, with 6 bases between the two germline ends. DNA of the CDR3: TGTGCCAGCAGTTACGGGGGGAATCAGCCCCAGCATTTT. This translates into CASSYGGNQPQHF.

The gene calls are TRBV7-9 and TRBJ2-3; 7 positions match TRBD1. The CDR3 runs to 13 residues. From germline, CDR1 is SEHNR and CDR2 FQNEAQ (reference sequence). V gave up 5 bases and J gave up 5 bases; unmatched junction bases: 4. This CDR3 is CASSPDRVDTQYF. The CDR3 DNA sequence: TGTGCCAGCAGCCCCGACAGGGTAGATACGCAGTATTTT.

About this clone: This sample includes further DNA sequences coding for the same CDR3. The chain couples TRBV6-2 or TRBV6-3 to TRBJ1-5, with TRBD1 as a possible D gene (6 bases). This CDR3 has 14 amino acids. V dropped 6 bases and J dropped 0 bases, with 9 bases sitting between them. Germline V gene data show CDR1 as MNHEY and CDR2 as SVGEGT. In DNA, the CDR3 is TGTGCCAGCAGCCCAGGGGATAGCAATCAGCCCCAGCATTTT. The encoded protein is CASSPGDSNQPQHF.